This T cell receptor beta chain was sequenced during a study of cytomegalovirus exposure and HLA in healthy donors. With 60 Vbeta and 13 Jbeta primers, the PCR was carried out. The repertoire was sequenced with immunoSEQ multiplex PCR; TCRdb's copy has only in-frame clones and lacks some. This table holds 100,000 to 150,000 clones, 81% found once. Among the donors, all were healthy bone marrow donors. Turning to this clone: The germline gene is not matched at one end of the junction; a read error may be the cause.

The sequenced material came from PBMCs. This receptor was obtained from a woman between 40 and 50 years old in good health and CMV-seronegative.

The CDR3 DNA follows: TGTGCCAGTAGTATGGACAGGGGGCATAGAAGCTTC. Translation: CASSMDRGHRSF. The chain recombines TRBV19 with TRBJ2-7; the match to TRBD1 covers 11 bases. CDR1 and CDR2 from the germline V gene are LNHDA and SQIVND (reference sequence). The CDR3 loop spans 12 amino acids.